This T cell receptor beta chain emerged from a study of glioma-infiltrating T cells after dendritic cell vaccination. Across the whole study: Treatment, given 2003 to 2012, was autologous tumor lysate-pulsed dendritic cell vaccination. Patients received three intradermal dendritic cell vaccine injections at biweekly intervals.

This CDR3 is 14 amino acids long. Trimming left V 2 bases short and J 3 bases short, with 10 bases between. The germline V gene has CDR1 SEHNR and CDR2 FQNEAQ (reference sequence). TCRdb's copy holds only in-frame clones and misses some; the assay was immunoSEQ multiplex PCR. The table has roughly 88,000 clones, around four fifths seen once; the top ten hold roughly 2%. Stated time point: after dendritic cell vaccination, including at tumor progression/relapse. Selection required adequate fresh-frozen tumor tissue plus more than two years' survival data. The clonotype comes from a human donor with glioblastoma. The V call is TRBV7-9, the J call TRBJ1-1; TRBD1 is a possible D gene (5 bases). Sequenced material: blood, taken after dendritic cell vaccination. CDR3 in DNA: TGTGCCAGCAGCTTAAGTTTCAGGGACACTGAAGCTTTCTTT. Translation gives CASSLSFRDTEAFF.